One sample yielded the 4 T cell receptor beta chains listed below, sequenced in a study of cytomegalovirus exposure and HLA in healthy donors. PCR employed 60 Vbeta and 13 Jbeta primers. Method: immunoSEQ multiplex PCR; TCRdb's copy keeps in-frame clones and lacks some. The sample lists some 170,000 clones, roughly 85% occurring once. The sequenced material came from PBMCs. The source of these receptors is a man aged 40-55 years in good health and CMV-seropositive.

This clone was counted ten times or more. This chain connects TRBV6-5 to TRBJ2-7; 8 nucleotides align to TRBD2. Germline V CDR1 and CDR2: MNHEY, SVGAGI. This CDR3 has 15 amino acids. J lost 3 bases, V lost 4 bases, and 8 bases had no gene match. The DNA for the CDR3 is TGTGCCAGCAGTTCCCTGGGAGCGGGAGACTACGAGCAGTACTTC. The encoded protein is CASSSLGAGDYEQYF.

The chain has TRBV6-5 and TRBJ1-6; possible D gene TRBD1, 5 bases. This CDR3 is 15 amino acids long. CDR1 is MNHEY and CDR2 is SVGAGI in the germline V gene. V was clipped by 2 bases and J by 8 bases, with 13 bases between them. The CDR3 DNA is TGTGCCAGCAGTTACGACGGCAGGGCTGATTCACCCCTCCACTTT. Translating it yields CASSYDGRADSPLHF.

The rearrangement uses TRBV5-4 and TRBJ2-5, with D tentatively TRBD1 (5 bases). In germline, CDR1 is SGHNT, CDR2 YYREEE (reference sequence). Between the trimmed V and J ends, which lost 4 bases and 1 base, there was a span of 14 bases. This CDR3 spans 15 amino acids. The DNA for the CDR3 is TGTGCCAGCAGCGTTGGGTCGACAGCCCAAGAGACCCAGTACTTC. As protein: CASSVGSTAQETQYF.

CDR3 residues: CASSEQGGINTEAFF. The CDR3, as DNA: TGTGCCAGCAGTGAACAGGGAGGAATTAACACTGAAGCTTTCTTT. The chain couples TRBV6-1 to TRBJ1-1; a weak D match, TRBD1 (5 bases). Deletions cut 2 bases from V and 2 bases from J, with 12 bases between. Per germline, CDR1 MNHNS and CDR2 SASEGT. The CDR3 is made up of 15 amino acids.